Below, one T cell receptor beta chain is given with its context. Its matching antigen is unknown. This sample was taken from a study of OX40 agonist ivuxolimab in advanced cancers. In the study overall: Intravenous ivuxolimab at 0.01 to 10 mg/kg was given to patients every 2 weeks. A mean age of approximately 60 years, range about 23 to 80, was recorded, and under 85% were male. Findings and caveats of the study: Average numbers of expanded clones were greater in CD8+ T cells than in CD4+. Blood T cells, both CD4+ and CD8+, expanded clonally by week 6 at 0.1 to 3.0 mg/kg.

The CDR3 runs 17 residues. V was trimmed by 1 base and J by 2 bases, leaving 16 bases between them. Germline V gene sequence: CDR1 SGHDN, CDR2 FVKESK. Only in-frame clones appear in the TCRdb table, and some are missing; sequencing was by immunoSEQ multiplex PCR. There are tens of thousands of clones in the sample; roughly 84% occur only once, and 0.32% lies in the top ten. The rearrangement uses TRBV14 and TRBJ2-3; D not certain. The sequence was obtained from an adult with an advanced solid tumor such as melanoma, head and neck, liver or kidney cancer. The starting material was CD4+ or CD8+ T cells sorted from blood, obtained in a trial of the OX40 agonist ivuxolimab. CDR3 loop: CASSQGLWAANTDTQYF. Here the CDR3 DNA reads TGTGCCAGCAGCCAAGGCCTATGGGCGGCGAACACAGATACGCAGTATTTT.